This T cell receptor beta chain was retrieved from a study of blood T cell repertoires in COVID-19. This CDR3 contains 14 residues. Losses at the gene ends were 3 bases for V and 3 bases for J; bases not matched to a gene: 4. Germline-derived CDR1 and CDR2 are LNHNV and YYDKDF (reference sequence). The protocol was immunoSEQ multiplex PCR, while the TCRdb copy is restricted to in-frame clones and leaves out a portion. The data contain 380,000 or so clones, approximately 86% of them singletons. Sample: peripheral blood. The TCR sequence derives from a woman aged 55-70 years with COVID-19, enrolled during active disease. This chain joins TRBV15 and TRBJ2-7; TRBD1 aligns across 8 bases. The CDR3 protein is CATSRAGQGYEQYF. Here the CDR3 DNA reads TGTGCCACCAGCAGGGCCGGACAGGGCTACGAGCAGTACTTC.